This is a list of T cell receptor beta chains from one sample in a study of Ad26.COV2.S vaccination and SARS-CoV-2 variants. Generated by immunoSEQ multiplex PCR, the TCRdb table keeps only in-frame clones and is missing some. Of a few hundred thousand clones listed, roughly 90% were seen once; the top ten hold 5.5%. Material: peripheral blood, obtained in a trial of Ad26.COV2.S vaccine versus placebo. The receptors were gathered from a person between 18 and 65 years old who received the Ad26.COV2.S COVID-19 vaccine or a placebo. Each CDR3 is given with its conserved first and last residue. A D gene is named only where the DNA matches it firmly. Only part of the rows carry a size: once, few, many, or a class if the clone is expanded.

once TRBJ2-6 TRBV5-6 . CASSFNPTGNNVLTF TGTGCCAGCAGCTTTAATCCGACCGGGAACAACGTCCTGACTTTC
. TRBJ2-1 TRBV27 . CASSFIWSSYNEQFF TGTGCCAGCAGTTTCATCTGGAGCTCCTACAATGAGCAGTTCTTC
. TRBJ1-2 TRBV29-1 . CSVEVLPHGGEANYGYTF TGCAGCGTTGAAGTTCTTCCGCATGGGGGGGAAGCTAACTATGGCTACACCTTC
. TRBJ1-1 TRBV5-5 . CASSLGLGTEAFF TGTGCCAGCAGCTTGGGTCTTGGGACTGAAGCTTTCTTT
. TRBJ1-4 TRBV12-3/TRBV12-4 TRBD1 CASRQGTNEKLFF TGTGCCAGCCGACAGGGCACTAATGAAAAACTGTTTTTT
. TRBJ2-3 TRBV6-6 . CASTYTDTQYF TGTGCCAGCACCTACACAGATACGCAGTATTTT
once TRBJ2-3 TRBV9 TRBD2 CASSPGLAGATDTQYF TGTGCCAGCAGCCCCGGACTAGCGGGAGCCACAGATACGCAGTATTTT
. TRBJ2-1 TRBV28 . CASSLGEGANEQFF TGTGCCAGCAGTTTAGGGGAGGGGGCGAATGAGCAGTTCTTC
. TRBJ1-2 TRBV11-2 . CASSLEARGSIYGYTF TGTGCCAGCAGCTTAGAAGCTCGGGGGTCTATTTATGGCTACACCTTC
. TRBJ2-5 TRBV28 . CAGSFRGQETQYF TGTGCTGGCTCGTTTCGGGGACAAGAGACCCAGTACTTC
. TRBJ2-6 TRBV4-3 . CASRADRNSGANVLTF TGCGCCAGCAGGGCGGACAGAAACTCTGGGGCCAACGTCCTGACTTTC
. TRBJ2-3 TRBV19 TRBD2 CASSSRLAGGPGDTQYF TGTGCCAGTAGTTCCAGACTAGCGGGAGGGCCGGGGGATACGCAGTATTTT
. TRBJ1-2 TRBV30 . CAWSFWVNGYTF TGTGCCTGGAGTTTTTGGGTCAATGGCTACACCTTC
. TRBJ2-1 TRBV6-5 . CASSYIAPTSYNEQFF TGTGCCAGCAGTTATATAGCGCCAACTTCCTACAATGAGCAGTTCTTC
. TRBJ1-5 TRBV18 . CASSRVHGQSNQPQHF TGTGCCAGCTCACGGGTACACGGCCAGAGCAATCAGCCCCAGCATTTT
. TRBJ1-4 TRBV6-2/TRBV6-3 . CASSPWGGNEKLFF TGTGCCAGCAGTCCCTGGGGAGGAAATGAAAAACTGTTTTTT
. TRBJ1-4 TRBV2 . CASRETGFIVEKLFF TGTGCCAGCAGAGAGACAGGTTTCATCGTGGAAAAACTGTTTTTT
once TRBJ2-2 TRBV18 TRBD1 CASSPPRTGAFRITGELFF TGTGCCAGCTCACCACCGCGGACAGGGGCGTTTAGGATTACCGGGGAGCTGTTTTTT
. TRBJ2-5 TRBV7-7 TRBD1 CASSSSGGETQYF TGTGCCAGCAGCTCCTCAGGGGGCGAGACCCAGTACTTC
. TRBJ1-1 TRBV11-3 . CASSLEPSGGTGTEAFF TGTGCCAGCAGCTTAGAGCCTTCTGGAGGGACGGGCACTGAAGCTTTCTTT
. TRBJ1-3 TRBV6-5 . CASSYAEGSGNTIYF TGTGCCAGCAGTTACGCGGAGGGCTCAGGAAACACCATATATTTT
. TRBJ1-5 TRBV7-2 . CASSSRGLLQGNQPQHF TGTGCCAGCAGCTCCCGGGGACTTCTTCAAGGCAATCAGCCCCAGCATTTT
. TRBJ1-5 TRBV2 . CATGQGENQPQHF TGTGCCACCGGCCAAGGGGAGAATCAGCCCCAGCATTTT
. TRBJ1-6 TRBV3-1/TRBV3-2 TRBD1 CASSQEGQERGIDNSPLHF TGTGCCAGCAGCCAAGAGGGACAGGAGAGGGGGATCGATAATTCACCCCTCCACTTT
few TRBJ1-3 TRBV18 . CASSPPGSQGNTIYF TGTGCCAGCTCACCGCCAGGGTCCCAGGGCAACACCATATATTTT
. TRBJ2-1 TRBV29-1 TRBD1 CSVQGQGVGEQFF TGCAGCGTTCAAGGACAGGGGGTCGGCGAGCAGTTCTTC
. TRBJ2-5 TRBV11-2 TRBD2 CASSSPTSDQETQYF TGTGCCAGCAGCTCCCCGACTAGCGACCAAGAGACCCAGTACTTC
. TRBJ1-1 TRBV4-1 . CASSHPNRDVFTEAFF TGCGCCAGCAGCCACCCCAACAGGGATGTCTTCACTGAAGCTTTCTTT
. TRBJ2-2 TRBV5-4 TRBD1 CASVSGPGQGIVSTGELFF TGTGCCAGCGTTTCGGGACCGGGACAGGGAATTGTAAGCACCGGGGAGCTGTTTTTT
. TRBJ2-1 TRBV10-2 . CASSEWNEQFF TGCGCCAGCAGTGAGTGGAATGAGCAGTTCTTC
. TRBJ1-4 TRBV5-1 . CASSLDPAGSTNEKLFF TGCGCCAGCAGCTTAGACCCAGCGGGTTCCACTAATGAAAAACTGTTTTTT
. TRBJ1-2 TRBV3-1/TRBV3-2 . CASSNRDYGYTF TGTGCCAGCAGCAACCGGGACTATGGCTACACCTTC
. TRBJ2-3 TRBV13 . CASSFVEEDTDTQYF TGTGCCAGCAGCTTCGTGGAGGAGGACACAGATACGCAGTATTTT
. TRBJ1-1 TRBV5-4 . CASSLRQGRAEAFF TGTGCCAGCAGCTTGCGTCAGGGAAGGGCTGAAGCTTTCTTT
. TRBJ2-2 TRBV4-1 TRBD2 CASSQDYPRTSGRASTGELFF TGCGCCAGCAGCCAAGATTACCCACGGACTAGCGGGAGGGCCAGCACCGGGGAGCTGTTTTTT
. TRBJ2-5 TRBV4-3 . CASSQVWAAQETQYF TGCGCCAGCAGCCAAGTGTGGGCAGCGCAAGAGACCCAGTACTTC
. TRBJ2-7 TRBV27 . CASSPRQATYEQYF TGTGCCAGCAGTCCCAGACAGGCCACCTACGAGCAGTACTTC
. TRBJ1-1 TRBV6-5 . CASSYSMRGGGMAFF TGTGCCAGCAGTTACTCGATGAGGGGTGGGGGAATGGCTTTCTTT
. TRBJ2-1 TRBV5-4 . CASSRGAFSYNEQFF TGTGCCAGCAGCAGGGGGGCCTTCTCCTACAATGAGCAGTTCTTC
. TRBJ1-1 TRBV4-3 TRBD1 CASRLEGAGTGGPLDEAFF TGCGCCAGCAGGCTGGAGGGAGCCGGGACAGGGGGCCCATTGGATGAAGCTTTCTTT
. TRBJ2-3 TRBV6-2/TRBV6-3 . CASSLAEGATDTQYF TGTGCCAGCAGTCTAGCGGAGGGGGCCACAGATACGCAGTATTTT
. TRBJ2-2 TRBV4-3 . CASSQSYSNTGELFF TGCGCCAGCAGCCAATCATATTCGAACACCGGGGAGCTGTTTTTT
few TRBJ1-1 TRBV7-9 . CASSPDPGTEAFF TGTGCCAGCAGCCCAGACCCTGGCACTGAAGCTTTCTTT
. TRBJ1-1 TRBV19 . CASSSLQESGEPHAEAFF TGTGCCAGTAGCTCCCTACAGGAGTCGGGGGAGCCTCACGCTGAAGCTTTCTTT
. TRBJ2-1 TRBV27 TRBD2 CASTKRASGLYNEQFF TGTGCCAGCACAAAAAGGGCTAGCGGACTTTACAATGAGCAGTTCTTC
. TRBJ1-3 TRBV7-9 . CASSLELSPGNTIYF TGTGCCAGCAGCTTAGAATTATCCCCTGGAAACACCATATATTTT
. TRBJ2-7 TRBV18 . CASSPNYEQYF TGTGCCAGCTCGCCAAACTACGAGCAGTACTTC
few TRBJ1-2 TRBV9 . CASSVGGIQGNYGYTF TGTGCCAGCAGCGTAGGAGGGATTCAAGGGAACTATGGCTACACCTTC
. TRBJ1-2 TRBV18 . CASSRQQMTSEEGYTF TGTGCCAGCTCACGGCAGCAAATGACATCTGAGGAGGGCTACACCTTC
. TRBJ2-1 TRBV19 TRBD1 CASMNIRDRAYNEQFF TGTGCCAGTATGAATATCCGGGACAGGGCCTACAATGAGCAGTTCTTC
. TRBJ2-1 TRBV4-3 . CASSQEGRSYNEQFF TGCGCCAGCAGCCAAGAGGGCCGCTCATACAATGAGCAGTTCTTC
. TRBJ1-5 TRBV6-6 TRBD1 CASSPGQGAYQPQHF TGTGCCAGCAGCCCCGGACAGGGGGCGTACCAGCCCCAGCATTTT
. TRBJ2-3 TRBV5-1 . CASSENRPTDTQYF TGCGCCAGCAGCGAGAACAGGCCCACAGATACGCAGTATTTT
. TRBJ2-3 TRBV18 TRBD1 CASSSGQGSTDTQYF TGTGCCAGCTCATCGGGACAGGGGAGCACAGATACGCAGTATTTT